The entry below describes one T cell receptor beta chain. Its cognate antigen is unknown. This entry comes from a study of shared clonotypes between healthy human individuals. Study-wide context: Donors consisted of two women and three men between 18 and 49.

The V gene lost 4 bases and the J gene lost 5 bases, with 14 bases spanning the gap. CDR3 length: 14 residues. Genomic DNA for unsorted samples was obtained from 70 million to 100 million PBMCs. Findings and caveats of the study: Blood was the sole source, and tissue repertoires probably differ.

The assay was immunoSEQ multiplex PCR, and TCRdb's table has in-frame clones only and misses some. Of some 510,000 clones listed, less than 85% are singletons. The receptor comes from a woman aged 40 to 50 in good health. Some clones in this sample may be carry-over from other donors' samples. Sequenced sample: PBMCs. The chain carries TRBV6-7 and TRBJ1-1; perhaps TRBD1 as D (5 bases). TRBV6-7 is designated an ORF whose function remains uncertain. The CDR3 coding sequence is TGTGCCAGCAGTTGGAGACCTCAGGGTACTGAAGCTTTCTTT. Residues: CASSWRPQGTEAFF.